These T cell receptor beta chains were read from a single sample in a study of glioma-infiltrating T cells. One entry per CDR3 protein, called by TCRdb with MiXCR from the multiplex PCR reads. The table shows about 180,000 distinct CDR3 sequences, with around 40% occurring only once. The sequenced sample consisted of glioma tissue, nonneoplastic brain tissue, or PBMCs (not recorded which). The receptors come from a human donor with low-grade glioma or glioblastoma, undergoing nonglioma brain surgery, or in good health (not recorded which). CDR3s leave out the opening cysteine and the closing phenylalanine or tryptophan. Some rows have no size entry. The others give once, few or many, or a class for an expanded clone.

TRBJ2-1 | TRBV10-3 | . | AISEGSSYNEQF
TRBJ1-5 | TRBV28 | many | ASSSGTAGSDQPQH
TRBJ2-1 | TRBV4-1 | . | ASIQRLPGVNEQF
TRBJ2-1 | TRBV12-5 | few | ASGFVGEQF
TRBJ2-3 | TRBV12-3/TRBV12-4 | . | ASTLGRLATDTQY
TRBJ2-1 | TRBV27 | many | ASSLGPDNEQF
TRBJ2-1 | TRBV12-5 | . | ASGLNNEQF
TRBJ1-2 | TRBV20-1 | many | SARLSGEGYT
TRBJ1-5 | TRBV28 | . | ASRRMEWPQH
. | TRBV29-1 | . | SVEGGQGRTDTQH
TRBJ1-6 | TRBV25-1 | many | ASTRQGMDSPLH
TRBJ2-3 | TRBV4-1 | few | ASSLGLAGVGTQY
TRBJ1-3 | TRBV10-3 | few | AISGQGDSGNTIY
TRBJ2-3 | TRBV20-1 | many | SARSGADTQY
TRBJ2-3 | TRBV7-2 | . | ASSSTIAGGPDKQY
TRBJ2-7 | TRBV27 | many | ASSFGGRTSLEQY
TRBJ1-1 | TRBV29-1 | . | SVGKTGSNTEAF
TRBJ2-1 | TRBV2 | few | ASSRDRGDNEQF
TRBJ2-1 | TRBV4-1 | . | ASSKVGIGNEQF
TRBJ2-5 | TRBV19 | . | ASSIVGGRTETQY
TRBJ2-1 | TRBV24-1 | many | ATSAQTGSNEQF
TRBJ2-1 | TRBV19 | . | ASRRTGNSEQF
TRBJ1-2 | TRBV29-1 | . | SSGTGTSPYGYT
TRBJ2-1 | TRBV28 | many | ASSPSGNEQF
TRBJ2-7 | TRBV6-1 | many | ASSAEAEREY
TRBJ2-7 | TRBV20-1 | many | SAPGTSGPSYEQY
TRBJ1-2 | TRBV7-9 | many | ASSLEGSRTYYGYT